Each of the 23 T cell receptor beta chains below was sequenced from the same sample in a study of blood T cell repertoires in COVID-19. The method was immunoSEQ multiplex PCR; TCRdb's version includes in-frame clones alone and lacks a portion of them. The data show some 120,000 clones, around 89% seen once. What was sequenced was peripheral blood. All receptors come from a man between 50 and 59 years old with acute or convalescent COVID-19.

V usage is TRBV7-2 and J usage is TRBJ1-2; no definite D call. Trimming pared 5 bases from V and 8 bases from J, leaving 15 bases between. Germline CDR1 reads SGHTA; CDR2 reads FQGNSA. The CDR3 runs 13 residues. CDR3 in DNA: TGTGCCAGCAGCCGGGAAAGGACGGGAGGCTACACCTTC. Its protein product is CASSRERTGGYTF.

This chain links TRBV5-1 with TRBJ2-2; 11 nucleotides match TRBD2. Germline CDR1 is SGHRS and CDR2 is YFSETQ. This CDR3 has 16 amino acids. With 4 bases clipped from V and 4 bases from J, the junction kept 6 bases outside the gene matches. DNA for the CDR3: TGCGCCAGCAGCGATCTAGCGGGAGGCCTCACCGGGGAGCTGTTTTTT. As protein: CASSDLAGGLTGELFF.

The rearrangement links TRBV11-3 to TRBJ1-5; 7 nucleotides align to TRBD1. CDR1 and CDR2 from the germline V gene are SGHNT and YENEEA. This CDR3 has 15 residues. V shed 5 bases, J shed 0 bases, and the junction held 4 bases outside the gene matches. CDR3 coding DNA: TGTGCCAGCAGCGCGGGGACAGATAGCAATCAGCCCCAGCATTTT. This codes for CASSAGTDSNQPQHF. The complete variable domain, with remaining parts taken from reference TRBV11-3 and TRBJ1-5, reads EAGVVQSPRYKIIEKKQPVAFWCNPISGHNTLYWYLQNLGQGPELLIRYENEEAVDDSQLPKDRFSAERLKGVDSTLKIQPAELGDSAVYLCASSAGTDSNQPQHFGDGTRLSIL.

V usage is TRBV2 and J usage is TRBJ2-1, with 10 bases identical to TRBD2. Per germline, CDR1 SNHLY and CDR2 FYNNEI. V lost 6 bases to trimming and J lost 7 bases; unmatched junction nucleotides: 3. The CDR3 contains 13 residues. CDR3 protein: CASSQTSGNEQFF. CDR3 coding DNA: TGTGCCAGCAGCCAGACTAGCGGGAATGAGCAGTTCTTC. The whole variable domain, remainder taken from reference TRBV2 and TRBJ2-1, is EPEVTQTPSHQVTQMGQEVILRCVPISNHLYFYWYRQILGQKVEFLVSFYNNEISEKSEIFDDQFSVERPDGSNFTLKIRSTKLEDSAMYFCASSQTSGNEQFFGPGTRLTVL.

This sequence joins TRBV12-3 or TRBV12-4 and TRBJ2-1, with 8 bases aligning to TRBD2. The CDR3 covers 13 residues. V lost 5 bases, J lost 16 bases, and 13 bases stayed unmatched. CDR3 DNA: TGTGCCAGCAGTCGGACTAGCAGGACCCGCTTCTTCTTC. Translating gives CASSRTSRTRFFF.

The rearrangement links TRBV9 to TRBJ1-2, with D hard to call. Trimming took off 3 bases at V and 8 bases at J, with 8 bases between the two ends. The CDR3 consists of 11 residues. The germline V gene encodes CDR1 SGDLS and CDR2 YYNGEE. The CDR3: CASSAPSGYTF. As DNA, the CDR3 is TGTGCCAGCAGCGCCCCTAGCGGCTACACCTTC.

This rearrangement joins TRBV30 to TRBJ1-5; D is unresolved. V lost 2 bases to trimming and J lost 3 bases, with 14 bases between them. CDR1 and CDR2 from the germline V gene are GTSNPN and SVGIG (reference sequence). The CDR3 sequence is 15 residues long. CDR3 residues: CAWSKSGGNNQPQHF. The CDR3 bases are TGTGCCTGGAGTAAGTCAGGTGGTAACAATCAGCCCCAGCATTTT.

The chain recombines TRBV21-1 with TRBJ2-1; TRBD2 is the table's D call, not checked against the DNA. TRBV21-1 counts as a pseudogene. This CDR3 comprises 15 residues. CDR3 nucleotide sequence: TGTGCCAGCAGCAATAGAAGAGCGGGGGGCGATGAGCAGTTCTTC. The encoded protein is CASSNRRAGGDEQFF.

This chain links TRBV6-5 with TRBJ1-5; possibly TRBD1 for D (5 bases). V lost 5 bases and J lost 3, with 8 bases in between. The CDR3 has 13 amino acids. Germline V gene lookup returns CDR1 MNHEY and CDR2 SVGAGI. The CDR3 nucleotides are TGTGCCAGCAGTCAGGGTTTCAATCAGCCCCAGCATTTT. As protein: CASSQGFNQPQHF.

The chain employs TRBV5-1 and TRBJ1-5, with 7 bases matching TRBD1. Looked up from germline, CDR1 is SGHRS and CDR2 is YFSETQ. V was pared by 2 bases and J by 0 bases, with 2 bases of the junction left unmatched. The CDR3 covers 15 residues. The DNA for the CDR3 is TGCGCCAGCAGCTTCACAGGGGATAGCAATCAGCCCCAGCATTTT. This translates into CASSFTGDSNQPQHF.

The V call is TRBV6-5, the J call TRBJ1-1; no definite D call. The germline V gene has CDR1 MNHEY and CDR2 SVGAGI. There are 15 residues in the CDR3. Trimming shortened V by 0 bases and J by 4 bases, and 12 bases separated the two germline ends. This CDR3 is CASSYSTGRVTEAFF. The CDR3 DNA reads TGTGCCAGCAGTTACTCCACCGGTCGGGTCACTGAAGCTTTCTTT.

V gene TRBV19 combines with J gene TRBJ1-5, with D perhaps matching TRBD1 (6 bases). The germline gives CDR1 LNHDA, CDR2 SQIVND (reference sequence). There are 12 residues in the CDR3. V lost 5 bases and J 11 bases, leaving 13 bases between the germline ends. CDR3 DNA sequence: TGTGCCAGTAGTCCCGGGACATTGGCCCAGCATTTT. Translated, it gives CASSPGTLAQHF.

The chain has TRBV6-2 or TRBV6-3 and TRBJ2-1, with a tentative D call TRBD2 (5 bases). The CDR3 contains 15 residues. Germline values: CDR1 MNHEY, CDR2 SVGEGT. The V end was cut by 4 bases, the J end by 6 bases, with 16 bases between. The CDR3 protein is CASSLGLGRRNEQFF. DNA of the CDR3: TGTGCCAGCAGTTTAGGACTGGGAAGGCGCAATGAGCAGTTCTTC.

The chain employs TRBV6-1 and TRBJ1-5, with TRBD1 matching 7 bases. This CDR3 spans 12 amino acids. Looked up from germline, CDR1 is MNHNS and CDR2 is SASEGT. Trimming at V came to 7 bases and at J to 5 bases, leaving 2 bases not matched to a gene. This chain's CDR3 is CASTQGDQPQHF. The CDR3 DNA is TGTGCCAGCACCCAGGGGGATCAGCCCCAGCATTTT.

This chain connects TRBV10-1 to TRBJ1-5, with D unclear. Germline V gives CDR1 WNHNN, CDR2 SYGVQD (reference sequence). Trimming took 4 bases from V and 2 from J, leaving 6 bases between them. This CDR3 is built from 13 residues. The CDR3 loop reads CASSASGNQPQHF. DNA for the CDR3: TGCGCCAGCAGTGCGAGTGGCAATCAGCCCCAGCATTTT.

CDR3 amino acids: CASSLQGEGYGNTIYF. DNA for the CDR3: TGCGCCAGCAGCTTACAGGGGGAAGGATATGGAAACACCATATATTTT. This chain joins TRBV5-1 and TRBJ1-3, with TRBD1 matching 8 bases. Germline values: CDR1 SGHRS, CDR2 YFSETQ. The length of the CDR3 is 16 residues. V trimming: 2 bases; J trimming: 3 bases; junction bases outside the gene matches: 7.

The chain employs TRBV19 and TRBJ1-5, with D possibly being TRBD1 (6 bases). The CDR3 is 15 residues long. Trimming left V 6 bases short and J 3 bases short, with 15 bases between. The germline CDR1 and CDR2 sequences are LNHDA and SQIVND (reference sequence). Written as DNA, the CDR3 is TGTGCCAGTAGCGAGATGGGGACACACAATCAGCCCCAGCATTTT. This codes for CASSEMGTHNQPQHF.

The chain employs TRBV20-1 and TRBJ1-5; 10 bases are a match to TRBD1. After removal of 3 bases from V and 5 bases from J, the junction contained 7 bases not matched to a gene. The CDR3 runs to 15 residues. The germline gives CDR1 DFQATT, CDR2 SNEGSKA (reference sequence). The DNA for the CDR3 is TGCAGTGCTAGTCGACAGGGGGCATTGTATCAGCCCCAGCATTTT. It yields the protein CSASRQGALYQPQHF.

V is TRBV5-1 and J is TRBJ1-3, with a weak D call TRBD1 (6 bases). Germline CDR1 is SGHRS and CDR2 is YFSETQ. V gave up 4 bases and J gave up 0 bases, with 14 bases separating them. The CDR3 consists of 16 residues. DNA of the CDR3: TGCGCCAGCAGCCCTAAGGGGGGGGCCTCTGGAAACACCATATATTTT. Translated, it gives CASSPKGGASGNTIYF.

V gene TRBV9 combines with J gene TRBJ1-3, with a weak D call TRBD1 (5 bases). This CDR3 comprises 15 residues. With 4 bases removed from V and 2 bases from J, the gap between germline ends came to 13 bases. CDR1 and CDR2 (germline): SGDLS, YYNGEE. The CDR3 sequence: CASSFGGIAGNTIYF. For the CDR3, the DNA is TGTGCCAGCAGCTTCGGGGGTATTGCTGGAAACACCATATATTTT.

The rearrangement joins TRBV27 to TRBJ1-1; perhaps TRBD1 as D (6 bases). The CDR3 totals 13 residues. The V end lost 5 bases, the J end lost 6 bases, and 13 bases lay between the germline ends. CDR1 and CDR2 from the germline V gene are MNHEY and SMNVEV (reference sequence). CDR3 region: CASSPRTDSEAFF. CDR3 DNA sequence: TGTGCCAGCAGTCCCCGGACAGACTCTGAAGCTTTCTTT.

CDR3 DNA sequence: TGTGCCAGCAGCTTGGTCACAGGGGCCGGCCGGTCACCCCTCCACTTT. It specifies CASSLVTGAGRSPLHF. The chain employs TRBV5-4 and TRBJ1-6, with TRBD1 matching 7 bases. This CDR3 is 16 amino acids long. Trimming removed 0 bases from V and 10 bases from J; junction bases left unmatched: 10. Germline V gene sequence: CDR1 SGHNT, CDR2 YYREEE (reference sequence).

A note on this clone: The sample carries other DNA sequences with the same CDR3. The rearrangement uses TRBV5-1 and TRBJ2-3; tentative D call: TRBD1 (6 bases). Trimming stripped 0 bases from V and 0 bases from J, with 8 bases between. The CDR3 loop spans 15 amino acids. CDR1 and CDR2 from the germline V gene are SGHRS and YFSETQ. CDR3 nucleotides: TGCGCCAGCAGCTTGGAGGGGGACAGCACAGATACGCAGTATTTT. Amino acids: CASSLEGDSTDTQYF.